These 18 T cell receptor beta chains originate from one sample sequenced in a study of blood T cell repertoires in COVID-19. Data came from immunoSEQ multiplex PCR; TCRdb stores just in-frame clones and leaves some out. The sample lists about 150,000 clones, roughly 74% seen once, with roughly 13% in the top ten. Sequencing used peripheral blood. The origin of the receptors is an elderly woman with acute or convalescent COVID-19.

The chain links TRBV25-1 to TRBJ1-5, with 7 nucleotides matching TRBD1. CDR3 length equals 15 residues. V shed 4 bases, J shed 0 bases, and the junction held 3 bases outside the gene matches. Germline V gives CDR1 MGHDK, CDR2 SYGVNS. CDR3 bases: TGTGCCAGCAGTGTTGGGACAGCTAGCAATCAGCCCCAGCATTTT. Protein product: CASSVGTASNQPQHF.

The CDR3 nucleotides read TGTGCCAGCAGCAAAAACAGGGACCTTTGCTACGAGCAGTACTTC. Its translation is CASSKNRDLCYEQYF. The chain joins TRBV21-1 to TRBJ2-7; TRBD1 is the table's D call and was not checked against the DNA. TRBV21-1 is recorded as a pseudogene. The CDR3 runs 15 residues.

This clone has only one observation. The chain has TRBV28 and TRBJ1-1; D ambiguous. This CDR3 spans 14 amino acids. Between the trimmed V and J ends, which lost 6 bases and 1 base, there was a span of 12 bases. The germline CDR1 and CDR2 sequences are MDHEN and SYDVKM. The CDR3 region is CASSLYIKNTEAFF. The CDR3 DNA follows: TGTGCCAGCAGCCTGTACATAAAGAACACTGAAGCTTTCTTT.

The J gene is TRBJ1-6, the V gene TRBV19, with D hard to call. The CDR3 extends over 11 amino acids. V lost 4 bases to trimming and J lost 16 bases, with 11 bases between them. CDR1 is LNHDA and CDR2 is SQIVND in the germline V gene (reference sequence). CDR3 residues: CASSNLQSLHF. For the CDR3, the DNA is TGTGCCAGTAGTAACCTACAGAGTCTCCACTTT.

This chain connects TRBV5-1 to TRBJ2-7; 12 bases map to TRBD1. Germline CDR1 and CDR2: SGHRS and YFSETQ. After removal of 4 bases from V and 5 bases from J, the junction contained 7 bases not matched to a gene. There are 15 residues in the CDR3. The CDR3 coding sequence is TGCGCCAGCAGCCCCACCGGGACAGGGGGCCACGAGCAGTACTTC. It is translated as CASSPTGTGGHEQYF. Based on the CDR3 plus reference TRBV5-1 and TRBJ2-7, the full variable domain is KAGVTQTPRYLIKTRGQQVTLSCSPISGHRSVSWYQQTPGQGLQFLFEYFSETQRNKGNFPGRFSGRQFSNSRSEMNVSTLELGDSALYLCASSPTGTGGHEQYFGPGTRLTVT.

The V and J genes are TRBV5-1 and TRBJ2-7, with D perhaps matching TRBD2 (5 bases). Looked up from germline, CDR1 is SGHRS and CDR2 is YFSETQ. There are 16 residues in the CDR3. The germline V and J ends were trimmed by 1 base and 2 bases, with 16 bases remaining between them. The CDR3 DNA sequence: TGCGCCAGCAGCTTGTTTCCTAGCCATACTACCTACGAGCAGTACTTC. Translating gives CASSLFPSHTTYEQYF.

The gene calls are TRBV6-1 and TRBJ1-1; 9 bases are shared with TRBD1. The ends lost 5 bases at V and 3 bases at J; junction bases unmatched: 1. The V gene's germline CDR1 is MNHNS and CDR2 SASEGT. The CDR3 is made up of 13 amino acids. The CDR3: CASSWTGDTEAFF. Written as DNA, the CDR3 is TGTGCCAGCAGTTGGACAGGGGACACTGAAGCTTTCTTT.

This clone was seen only a few times. The CDR3 is CASSGTTYSYEQYF. As DNA, the CDR3 is TGTGCCAGCAGCGGGACTACATACTCCTACGAGCAGTACTTC. The chain combines TRBV28 with TRBJ2-7; TRBD2 agrees at 7 bases. The V gene end was trimmed by 6 bases and the J gene end by 0 bases; junction bases not matched to a gene: 5. This CDR3 has 14 amino acids. The germline V gene has CDR1 MDHEN and CDR2 SYDVKM.

V is TRBV5-6 and J is TRBJ1-5; weak D call: TRBD1 (5 bases). CDR1 and CDR2 from the germline V gene are SGHDT and YYEEEE. Trimming shortened V by 1 base and J by 1 base, and 6 bases separated the two germline ends. The CDR3 is made up of 14 amino acids. The CDR3 loop is CASSLQGSNQPQHF. DNA of the CDR3: TGTGCCAGCAGCTTGCAGGGAAGCAATCAGCCCCAGCATTTT.

This clone has a handful of counts. The genes are TRBV6-5 and TRBJ1-5; TRBD1 matches 8 bases. This CDR3 contains 15 residues. Germline loops: CDR1 MNHEY, CDR2 SVGAGI. V was clipped by 6 bases and J by 0 bases; unmatched bases: 4. CDR3 sequence (DNA): TGTGCCAGCAGACGGACAGGGTATAGCAATCAGCCCCAGCATTTT. Its protein is CASRRTGYSNQPQHF.

This clone was detected only once. The chain links TRBV21-1 to TRBJ1-1. TRBV21-1 is deemed a pseudogene. This CDR3 region has 15 residues. Written as DNA, the CDR3 is TGTGCCAGCAGCAAAAATGAGGGAGGTTCCACTGAAGCTTTCTTT. Translating gives CASSKNEGGSTEAFF.

This clone was detected only a few times. J is TRBJ2-7 and V is TRBV27, with D possibly being TRBD2 (6 bases). V lost 8 bases to trimming and J lost 2 bases, with 16 bases between them. Germline V lookup: CDR1 MNHEY, CDR2 SMNVEV (reference sequence). This CDR3 is built from 14 residues. Here the CDR3 DNA reads TGTGCCAGCCGCTTCCGGGACTTTCCCTACGAGCAGTACTTC. This encodes CASRFRDFPYEQYF.

The chain couples TRBV6-2 or TRBV6-3 to TRBJ2-7; 7 bases align to TRBD2. With V trimmed by 2 bases and J by 3 bases, 4 bases remained unmatched. The CDR3 runs to 14 residues. CDR1 is MNHEY, CDR2 SVGEGT, per germline. The CDR3 DNA is TGTGCCAGCAGTTACGAGGGAGGGGTCTACGAGCAGTACTTC. Translated: CASSYEGGVYEQYF.

This clone was counted once. This chain joins TRBV5-1 and TRBJ2-7, with 10 bases aligning to TRBD2. The junction had 3 bases not matched to a gene; V was cut back by 0 bases and J by 3 bases. In germline, CDR1 is SGHRS, CDR2 YFSETQ. CDR3 size: 15 residues. Here the CDR3 DNA reads TGCGCCAGCAGCTTGGTACCTAGCGGGGGCTACGAGCAGTACTTC. Translating it yields CASSLVPSGGYEQYF.

This chain links TRBV20-1 with TRBJ1-1; possibly TRBD1 for D (5 bases). The CDR3 length is 11 residues. Germline lookup yields CDR1 DFQATT and CDR2 SNEGSKA (reference sequence). V lost 8 bases and J lost 8, with 15 bases in between. The CDR3 sequence: CSCDRPPEAFF. CDR3 coding DNA: TGCAGTTGCGACAGACCCCCCGAAGCTTTCTTT.

The rearrangement joins TRBV7-9 to TRBJ1-2; 9 bases line up with TRBD1. V lost 3 bases, J lost 2 bases, and 4 bases stayed unmatched. This CDR3 is built from 15 residues. Germline CDR1 reads SEHNR; CDR2 reads FQNEAQ (reference sequence). The CDR3 region has the DNA TGTGCCAGCAGCTTGGGACAGGGCCTAAACTATGGCTACACCTTC. Its translation: CASSLGQGLNYGYTF.

The chain employs TRBV27 and TRBJ2-7; 7 bases align to TRBD1. The ends lost 0 bases at V and 2 bases at J; junction bases unmatched: 4. The CDR3 has 15 residues. Germline-derived CDR1 and CDR2 are MNHEY and SMNVEV (reference sequence). This CDR3 is CASSLSFDRAYEQYF. CDR3 coding DNA: TGTGCCAGCAGTTTATCCTTCGACAGGGCCTACGAGCAGTACTTC.

The V call is TRBV18, the J call TRBJ1-1; no definite D call. V was shortened by 2 bases and J by 1 base, with 8 bases between the two germline ends. The CDR3 is 14 amino acids. Germline V gene lookup returns CDR1 KGHSH and CDR2 LQKENI. CDR3 loop: CASSPSLGNTEAFF. For the CDR3, the DNA is TGTGCCAGCTCACCATCGCTAGGGAACACTGAAGCTTTCTTT.